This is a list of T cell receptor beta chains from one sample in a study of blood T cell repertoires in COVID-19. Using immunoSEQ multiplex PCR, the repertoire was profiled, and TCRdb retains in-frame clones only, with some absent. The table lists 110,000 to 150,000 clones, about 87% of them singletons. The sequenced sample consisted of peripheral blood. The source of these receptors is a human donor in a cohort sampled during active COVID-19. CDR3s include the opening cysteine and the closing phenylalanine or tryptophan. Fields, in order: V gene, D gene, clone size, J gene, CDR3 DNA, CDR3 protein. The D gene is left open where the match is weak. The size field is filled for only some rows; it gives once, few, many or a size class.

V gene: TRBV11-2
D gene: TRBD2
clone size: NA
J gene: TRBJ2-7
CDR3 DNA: TGTGCCAGCAGCCGGACTAGCGGGCGCTCCTACGAGCAGTACTTC
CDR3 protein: CASSRTSGRSYEQYF

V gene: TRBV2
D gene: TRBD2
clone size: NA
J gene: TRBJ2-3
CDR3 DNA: TGTGCCACTGGGGAGGGACTAGGAGATACGCAGTATTTT
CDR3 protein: CATGEGLGDTQYF

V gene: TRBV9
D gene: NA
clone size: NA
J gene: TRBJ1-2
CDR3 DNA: TGTGCCAGCAGCGTTGCAGGGGAAAGGAACTATGGCTACACCTTC
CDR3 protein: CASSVAGERNYGYTF

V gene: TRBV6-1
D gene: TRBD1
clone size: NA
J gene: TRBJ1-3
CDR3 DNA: TGTGCCAGCAGGGGAACTCAGGGGGTTGCAAACACCATATATTTT
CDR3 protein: CASRGTQGVANTIYF

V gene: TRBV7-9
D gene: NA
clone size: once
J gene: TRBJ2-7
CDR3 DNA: TGTGCCAGCAGCTCTTCCAGGGGAGACTACGAGCAGTACTTC
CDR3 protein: CASSSSRGDYEQYF

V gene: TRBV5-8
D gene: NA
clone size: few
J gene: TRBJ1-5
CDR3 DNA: TGTGCCAGCAGCTTATGGGGACTCAATCAGCCCCAGCATTTT
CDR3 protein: CASSLWGLNQPQHF

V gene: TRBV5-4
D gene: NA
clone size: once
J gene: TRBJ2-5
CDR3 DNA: TGTGCCAGCACCCGAGGGGACACCCAAGAGACCCAGTACTTC
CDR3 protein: CASTRGDTQETQYF

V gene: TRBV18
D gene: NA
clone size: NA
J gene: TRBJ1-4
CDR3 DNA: TGTGCCAGCTCAAAGACGGGCAGGGATAATGAAAAACTGTTTTTT
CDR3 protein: CASSKTGRDNEKLFF

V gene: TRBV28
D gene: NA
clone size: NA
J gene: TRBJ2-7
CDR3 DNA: TGTGCCAGCAGCGGTACCTACGAGCAGTACTTC
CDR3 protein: CASSGTYEQYF

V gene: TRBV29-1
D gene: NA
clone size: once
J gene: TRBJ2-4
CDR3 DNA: TGCAGCGTTGTAAGTGGGAGAGGTGCCAAAAACATTCAGTACTTC
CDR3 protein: CSVVSGRGAKNIQYF

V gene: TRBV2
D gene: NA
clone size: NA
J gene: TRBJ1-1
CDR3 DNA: TGTGCCAGCAGTGAGCAGGGAACTGAAGCTTTCTTT
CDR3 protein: CASSEQGTEAFF

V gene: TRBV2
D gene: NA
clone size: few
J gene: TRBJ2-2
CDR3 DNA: TGTGCCAGGGGGCTTATCAGTCAGGGGGAGCTGTTTTTT
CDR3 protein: CARGLISQGELFF

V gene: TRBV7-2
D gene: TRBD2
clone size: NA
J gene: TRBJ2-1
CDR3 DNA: TGTGCCAGCAGCTTCCGGACTAGCGGGAGTAATTGGTACAATGAGCAGTTCTTC
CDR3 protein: CASSFRTSGSNWYNEQFF

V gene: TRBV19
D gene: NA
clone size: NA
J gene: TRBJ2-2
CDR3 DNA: TGTGCCAGTAGTATTGGTCAGGCGACCGGGGAGCTGTTTTTT
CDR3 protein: CASSIGQATGELFF

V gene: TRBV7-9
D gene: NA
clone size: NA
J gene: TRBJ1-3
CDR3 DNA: TGTGCCAGCAGCCTGAGGGCAGGGGACCTCTCTGGAAACACCATATATTTT
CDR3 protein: CASSLRAGDLSGNTIYF

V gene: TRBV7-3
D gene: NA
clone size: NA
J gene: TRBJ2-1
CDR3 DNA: TGTGCCAGCAGCACTTCGTTTACAGGGTTAAATGAGCAGTTCTTC
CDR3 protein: CASSTSFTGLNEQFF

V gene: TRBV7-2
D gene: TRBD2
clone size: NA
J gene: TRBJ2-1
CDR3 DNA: TGTGCCAGCACGCGTGGCGGGGGGACCTACAATGAGCAGTTCTTC
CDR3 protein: CASTRGGGTYNEQFF

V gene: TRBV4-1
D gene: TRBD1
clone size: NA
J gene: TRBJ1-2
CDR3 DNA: TGCGCCAGCAGCCGGACGGGACAGGGTGCCGGCTACACCTTC
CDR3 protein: CASSRTGQGAGYTF

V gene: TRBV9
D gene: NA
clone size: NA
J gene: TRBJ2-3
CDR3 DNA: TGTGCCAGCAGCGTAGTTCCAGTAACCACAGATACGCAGTATTTT
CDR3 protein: CASSVVPVTTDTQYF

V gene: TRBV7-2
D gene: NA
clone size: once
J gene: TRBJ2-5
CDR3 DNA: TGTGCCAGCAGCTCCTACCAAGAGACCCAGTACTTC
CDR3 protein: CASSSYQETQYF

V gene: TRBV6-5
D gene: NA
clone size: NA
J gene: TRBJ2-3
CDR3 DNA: TGTGCCAGCAGACAGTTTAGATCCTCAGATACGCAGTATTTT
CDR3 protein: CASRQFRSSDTQYF

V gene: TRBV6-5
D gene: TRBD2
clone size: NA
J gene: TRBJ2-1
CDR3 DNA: TGTGCCAGCAGCCCCGTTAGAGCGGGATACAATGAGCAGTTCTTC
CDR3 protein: CASSPVRAGYNEQFF

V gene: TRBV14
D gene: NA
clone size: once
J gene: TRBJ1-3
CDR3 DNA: TGTGCCAGCAGCGACTACAACTCTGGAAACACCATATATTTT
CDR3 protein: CASSDYNSGNTIYF

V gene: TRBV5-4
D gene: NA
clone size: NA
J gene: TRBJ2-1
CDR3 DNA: TGTGCCAGCAGCCGGCTAACGGGGGTTGAAAATGAGCAGTTCTTC
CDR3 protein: CASSRLTGVENEQFF

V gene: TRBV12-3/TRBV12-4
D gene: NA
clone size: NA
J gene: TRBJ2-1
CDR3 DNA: TGTGCCAGCAGACGAGGGTCCGTCAATGAGCAGTTCTTC
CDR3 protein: CASRRGSVNEQFF

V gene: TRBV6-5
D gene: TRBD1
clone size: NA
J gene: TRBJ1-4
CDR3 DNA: TGTGCCAGCACTCATCGGGACAGACGGAATGAAAAACTGTTTTTT
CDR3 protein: CASTHRDRRNEKLFF

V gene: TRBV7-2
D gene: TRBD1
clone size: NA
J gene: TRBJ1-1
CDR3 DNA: TGTGCCAGCAGCCCCCCCCGACAGGGGTTGAACACTGAAGCTTTCTTT
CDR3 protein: CASSPPRQGLNTEAFF

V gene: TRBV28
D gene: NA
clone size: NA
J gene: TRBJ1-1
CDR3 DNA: TGTGCCAGCAGTCCTCGTGGCAGGCTGAACACTGAAGCTTTCTTT
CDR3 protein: CASSPRGRLNTEAFF

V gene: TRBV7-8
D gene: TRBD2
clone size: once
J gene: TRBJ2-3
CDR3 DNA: TGTGCCAGCAGCTTAGTCATGCGTCTAGCGGGAGATATCACAGATACGCAGTATTTT
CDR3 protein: CASSLVMRLAGDITDTQYF

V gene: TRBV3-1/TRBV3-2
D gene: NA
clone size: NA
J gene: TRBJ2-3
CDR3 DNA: TGTGCCAGCAGCCAAGACGCGGTGGTAGATACGCAGTATTTT
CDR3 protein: CASSQDAVVDTQYF

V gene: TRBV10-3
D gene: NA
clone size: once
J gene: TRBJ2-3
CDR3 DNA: TGTGCCATCAGTGCCACGACAGCCACAGATACGCAGTATTTT
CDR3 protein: CAISATTATDTQYF

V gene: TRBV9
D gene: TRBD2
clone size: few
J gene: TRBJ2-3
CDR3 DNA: TGTGCCAGCAGCGTAGGTGGACTAGCGGGCCGGCGGGATACGCAGTATTTT
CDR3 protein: CASSVGGLAGRRDTQYF

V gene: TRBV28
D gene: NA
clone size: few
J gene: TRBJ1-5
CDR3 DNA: TGTGCCAGCAGTGGGGGGGGAGACAATAGCAATCAGCCCCAGCATTTT
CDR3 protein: CASSGGGDNSNQPQHF

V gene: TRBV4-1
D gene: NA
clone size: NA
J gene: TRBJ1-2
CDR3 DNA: TGCGCCAGCAGCCAAGGGCAGGCTAACTATGGCTACACCTTC
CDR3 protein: CASSQGQANYGYTF

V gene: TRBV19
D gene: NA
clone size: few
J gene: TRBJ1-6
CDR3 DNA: TGTGCCAGTAGTATTGGAAGGCAGGGCTCCTATAATTCACCCCTCCACTTT
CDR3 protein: CASSIGRQGSYNSPLHF

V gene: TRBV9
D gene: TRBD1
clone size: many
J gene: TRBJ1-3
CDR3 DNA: TGTGCCAGCAGCCCCAGGACAGGGAGTCTCTCTGGAAACACCATATATTTT
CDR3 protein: CASSPRTGSLSGNTIYF

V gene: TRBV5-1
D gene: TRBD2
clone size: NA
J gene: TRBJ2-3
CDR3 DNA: TGCGCCAGCAGCTTGGCCGGAGGACTAGCGGGGGGGCCATCAGATACGCAGTATTTT
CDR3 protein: CASSLAGGLAGGPSDTQYF

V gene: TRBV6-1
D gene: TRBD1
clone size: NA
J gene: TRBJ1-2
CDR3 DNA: TGTGCCAGCAGTTTCTCAGGGGGCGGGTACACCTTC
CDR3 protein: CASSFSGGGYTF

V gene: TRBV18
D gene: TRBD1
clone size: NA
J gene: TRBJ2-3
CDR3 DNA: TGTGCCAGCAACACCGCAGGACAGGGGAGTTCAGATACGCAGTATTTT
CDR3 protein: CASNTAGQGSSDTQYF

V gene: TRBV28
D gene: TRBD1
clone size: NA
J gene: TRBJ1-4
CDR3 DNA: TGTGCCAGCAGTTTTTTAGGGGGCTGGACTAATGAAAAACTGTTTTTT
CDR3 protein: CASSFLGGWTNEKLFF

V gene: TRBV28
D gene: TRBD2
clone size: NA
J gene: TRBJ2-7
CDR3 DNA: TGTGCCAGCAGTTCCACCTTAGCGGGAAACTACGAGCAGTACTTC
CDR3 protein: CASSSTLAGNYEQYF

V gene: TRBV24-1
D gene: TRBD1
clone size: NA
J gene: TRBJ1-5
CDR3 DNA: TGTGCCACCAGTGATCGTACAGGGGCCGCTAGCAATCAGCCCCAGCATTTT
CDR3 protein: CATSDRTGAASNQPQHF

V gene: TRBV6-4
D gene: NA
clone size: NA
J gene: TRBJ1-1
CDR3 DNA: TGTGCCAGCAGCCGGGAGGAGGGATCGATTGAAGCTTTCTTT
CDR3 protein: CASSREEGSIEAFF

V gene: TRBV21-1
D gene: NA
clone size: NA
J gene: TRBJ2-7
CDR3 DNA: TGTGCCCCCGTAGACTGGCGCGAGCAGTACTTC
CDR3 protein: CAPVDWREQYF

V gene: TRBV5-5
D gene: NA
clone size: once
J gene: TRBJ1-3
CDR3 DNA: TGTGCCAGCAGCTTGGGCACCCAAAGAGTCCGAGAAATATATTTT
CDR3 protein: CASSLGTQRVREIYF

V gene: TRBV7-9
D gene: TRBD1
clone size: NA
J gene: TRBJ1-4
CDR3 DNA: TGTGCCAGCAGCGCTGGACAGGCAACTAATGAAAAACTGTTTTTT
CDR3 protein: CASSAGQATNEKLFF

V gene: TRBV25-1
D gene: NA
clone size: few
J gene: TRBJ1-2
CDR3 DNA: TGTGCCAGCAGTGGCACTTACTATGGCTACACCTTC
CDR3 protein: CASSGTYYGYTF

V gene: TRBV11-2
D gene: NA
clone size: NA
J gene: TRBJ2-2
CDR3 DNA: TGTGCCAGCAGCTCCAGGGGTACCGGGGAGCTGTTTTTT
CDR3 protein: CASSSRGTGELFF